This TCR beta chain came from a study of T cell responses to AZD1222 COVID-19 vaccine. Study results and limitations: Researchers took repertoire samples only after the peak T cell response had come. Unmutated variant regions are reportedly targeted by nearly half of spike-specific TCRs. Two AZD1222 doses significantly raised spike-specific TCR breadth and depth over controls.

The assay was immunoSEQ multiplex PCR, and TCRdb's table has in-frame clones only and misses some. The sample includes over 140,000 clones, approximately 92% of them seen just once. Points on this clone: Antigen specificity is unknown.

Trimming shortened V by 4 bases and J by 4 bases, and 7 bases separated the two germline ends. This CDR3 is built from 12 residues. The germline CDR1 and CDR2 sequences are SNHLY and FYNNEI. V usage is TRBV2 and J usage is TRBJ1-1, with no clear D. The source of this sequence is an adult in good health. Sequenced material: peripheral blood, taken on day 0 of AZD1222 vaccination. CDR3 sequence reads: CASSVSLTEAFF. Written as DNA, the CDR3 is TGTGCCAGCAGTGTAAGTCTCACTGAAGCTTTCTTT. Full variable domain (outside the CDR3, taken from reference TRBV2 and TRBJ1-1): EPEVTQTPSHQVTQMGQEVILRCVPISNHLYFYWYRQILGQKVEFLVSFYNNEISEKSEIFDDQFSVERPDGSNFTLKIRSTKLEDSAMYFCASSVSLTEAFFGQGTRLTVV.